This T cell receptor gamma chain is from a study of intestinal T cells in coeliac disease. Study-wide context: Controls in the TRG cohort averaged almost 55 years, coeliac patients roughly 15.

TRG repertoires were amplified with LymphoTrack primers from roughly 0.2 ug of biopsy DNA. TCRdb reanalysed the multiplex PCR reads via CATT. Of fewer than 500 gamma-chain clones in the sample, around 45% were seen once. For this clone: A read error likely explains why the TCRdb protein, taken from a much larger clone, differs from this DNA's translation at residue 5; the protein shown is translated from the DNA.

V shed 5 bases and J 0 bases; nucleotides not matched to a gene: 3. Looked up from germline, CDR1 is VENAVY and CDR2 is YDSYNSRV. The CDR3 loop spans 14 amino acids. Ten to eleven formalin-fixed paraffin-embedded scrolls, each 5 µm thick, supplied each case's genomic DNA. Reflux, dyspepsia or gastritis prompted controls' endoscopy; coeliac disease was not suspected. The origin of this receptor is a human donor who served as a control with a normal duodenal biopsy, not a healthy volunteer. V gene TRGV8 combines with J gene TRGJP2. The material sequenced was a duodenal biopsy. CDR3 region: CATWVYSSDWIKTF. The CDR3 DNA reads TGTGCCACCTGGGTCTATAGTAGTGATTGGATCAAGACGTTT.